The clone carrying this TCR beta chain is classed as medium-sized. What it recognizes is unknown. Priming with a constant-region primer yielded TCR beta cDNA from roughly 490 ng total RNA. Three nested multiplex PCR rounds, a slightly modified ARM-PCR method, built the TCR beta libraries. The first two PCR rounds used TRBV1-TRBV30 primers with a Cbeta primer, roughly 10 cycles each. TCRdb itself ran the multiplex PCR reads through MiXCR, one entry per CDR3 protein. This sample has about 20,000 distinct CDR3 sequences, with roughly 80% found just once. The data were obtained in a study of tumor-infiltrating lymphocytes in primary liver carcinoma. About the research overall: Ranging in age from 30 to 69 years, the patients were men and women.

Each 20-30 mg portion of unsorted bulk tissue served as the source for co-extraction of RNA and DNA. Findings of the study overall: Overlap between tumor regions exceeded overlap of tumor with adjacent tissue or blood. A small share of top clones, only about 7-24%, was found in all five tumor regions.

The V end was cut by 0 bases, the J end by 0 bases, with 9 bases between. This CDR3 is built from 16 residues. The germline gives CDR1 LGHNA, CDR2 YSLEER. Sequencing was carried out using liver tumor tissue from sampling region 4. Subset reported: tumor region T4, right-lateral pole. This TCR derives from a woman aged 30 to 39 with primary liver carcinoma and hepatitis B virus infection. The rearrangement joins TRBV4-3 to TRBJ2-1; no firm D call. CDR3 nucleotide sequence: TGCGCCAGCAGCCAAGATGCCTTAAGCTCCTACAATGAGCAGTTCTTC. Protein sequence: CASSQDALSSYNEQFF.